This record covers a single T cell receptor beta chain. Antigen specificity is unknown. Regarding treatment: some 20 received Ad26.COV2.S at low or high dose, single or two shots; 5 received placebo; per-sample allocation not given. The investigators took samples on day 63 after the first vaccine or placebo injection. Recruitment in Boston yielded a donor of adult age, 18-55 years. Measured with immunoSEQ multiplex PCR; TCRdb has only the in-frame clones, and not every one. The sample shows hundreds of thousands of clones, roughly 90% of them seen only once. This record comes from a study of Ad26.COV2.S vaccination and SARS-CoV-2 variants. On the study more broadly: Intramuscular Ad26.COV2.S at 5x10^10 or 1x10^11 viral particles. Study-level points and caveats: Placebo recipients showed lower spike-specific TCR breadth than vaccinees.

CDR1 is LGHNA and CDR2 is YSLEER in the germline V gene. The CDR3 runs to 13 residues. V lost 5 bases and J 5 bases, leaving 9 bases between the germline ends. The clonotype comes from a person between 18 and 65 years old who received the Ad26.COV2.S COVID-19 vaccine or a placebo. The chain couples TRBV4-3 to TRBJ2-2; D possibly corresponds to TRBD1 (5 bases). The sample was peripheral blood, taken in a trial of Ad26.COV2.S vaccine versus placebo. CDR3: CASSKQETGELFF. For the CDR3, the DNA is TGCGCCAGCAGCAAACAGGAGACCGGGGAGCTGTTTTTT.